Described below is a single T cell receptor beta chain sequence and its context. The V end was cut by 4 bases, the J end by 1 base, with 16 bases between. The CDR3 runs 17 residues. Germline CDR1 MGHRA, CDR2 YSYEKL. The method was immunoSEQ multiplex PCR; TCRdb's version includes in-frame clones alone and lacks a portion of them. The sample lists 150,000 to 200,000 clones, roughly nine tenths occurring once. The data are from a study of T cell responses to AZD1222 COVID-19 vaccine. The clonotype was recovered from an adult in good health. The V gene is TRBV4-1, the J gene TRBJ2-2, with D tentatively TRBD2 (6 bases). Here the sequenced sample was peripheral blood, taken on day 0 of MenACWY control vaccination. This chain's CDR3 is CASSPLLGTLNTGELFF. The CDR3 DNA is TGCGCCAGCAGCCCTCTTTTGGGGACTCTGAACACCGGGGAGCTGTTTTTT.